This TCR beta chain is from a study of cytomegalovirus exposure and HLA in healthy donors. Study findings and constraints: Reported performance of the classifier showed diagnosis of cytomegalovirus status with high specificity and sensitivity. The listing of 150 to 200 TCR beta chains classed them as cytomegalovirus-associated. Rarity characterized most TCR sequences, yet some public TCRs appeared in many donors. It was found in a later analysis that first-cohort TCR clusters tended to co-occur in the 100 to 150 validation repertoires.

Profiling relied on immunoSEQ multiplex PCR, and the TCRdb table lists in-frame clones only, not all of them. The sample records 100,000 to 120,000 clones, over 75% being singletons. Comment on this clone: The antigen is not known.

The TCR sequence derives from a woman aged 25 to 39 in good health and CMV-seropositive. The source material was PBMCs.

DNA of the CDR3: TGTGCCAGTAGTCGAATAACAGGGGCCCAAAACATTCAGTACTTC. Translating it yields CASSRITGAQNIQYF. V gene TRBV19 combines with J gene TRBJ2-4; 7 nucleotides align to TRBD1. Germline CDR1 is LNHDA and CDR2 is SQIVND (reference sequence). V shed 5 bases and J 5 bases; nucleotides not matched to a gene: 9. The CDR3 runs to 15 residues.